This TCR beta chain appears in the sequencing data of a study of beta chain features in type 1 diabetes. Looking at the study overall: Sorted cell examination encompassed roughly 110,000,000 cells across all samples. Overall study findings and caveats: The study found moderately but significantly shorter TCRB CDR3s in all four CD4+ subsets of Type 1 diabetes patients. A greater similarity of naive, central memory and Treg TCRB repertoires was seen among patients than among healthy donors.

With respect to this clone: Its antigen is as yet unknown.

Every bit of the isolated RNA underwent reverse transcription, so sequencing read expressed TCRB transcripts. The repertoire was sequenced with immunoSEQ multiplex PCR; TCRdb's copy has only in-frame clones and lacks some. The table records some 170,000 clones, almost 65% of them present only once. This receptor was taken from a man aged 25-45 years with type 1 diabetes. The sequencing sample was made of naive CD4+ T cells from blood.

CDR3 sequence: CAIKRQGEGETQYF. For the CDR3, the DNA is TGTGCCATCAAGAGACAGGGTGAGGGGGAGACCCAGTACTTC. The chain has TRBV10-3 and TRBJ2-5; the match to TRBD1 covers 7 bases. From germline, CDR1 is ENHRY and CDR2 SYGVKD. The CDR3 loop spans 14 amino acids. V dropped 7 bases and J dropped 5; count of bases not matched to a gene: 10.